The sequence of this T cell receptor (beta chain) was determined in a study of response to subunit inactivated influenza vaccine. A single record per CDR3 protein comes from TCRdb applying MiXCR to the RT-PCR reads. In the table there are 400,000 to 550,000 distinct CDR3 sequences, 25% of which are singletons. The specimen was CD4+ T cells sorted from PBMCs, collected more than 4 days after vaccination. The receptor's source is a man between 50 and 59 years old who received an inactivated influenza vaccine.

The CDR3 DNA reads TGTGCCAGCAGCCCAAGCCTTCCCAGGTACAATGAGCAGTTCTTC. Residues: CASSPSLPRYNEQFF. The V and J genes are TRBV27 and TRBJ2-1; D unclear. Between the trimmed V and J ends, which lost 6 bases and 4 bases, there was a span of 16 bases. This CDR3 is built from 15 residues. From germline, CDR1 is MNHEY and CDR2 SMNVEV (reference sequence).